This entry lists 3 T cell receptor beta chains sequenced from one sample in a study of cytomegalovirus exposure and HLA in healthy donors. Only in-frame clones appear in the TCRdb table, and some are missing; sequencing was by immunoSEQ multiplex PCR. The sample shows over 250,000 clones, approximately 86% of them seen only once. The sample was PBMCs. These receptors originate from a woman between 18 and 30 years old in good health and CMV-seronegative.

The V and J genes are TRBV4-2 and TRBJ2-2, with D maybe TRBD1 (7 bases). The V gene lost 2 bases and the J gene lost 4 bases, with 11 bases spanning the gap. In germline, CDR1 is LGHNA, CDR2 YNFKEQ. This CDR3 has 15 residues. The CDR3 nucleotides read TGTGCCAGCAGCCAAACAGGGGAGGCCACCGGGGAGCTGTTTTTT. Translated, it gives CASSQTGEATGELFF.

The V call is TRBV19, the J call TRBJ2-7; D might be TRBD1 (6 bases). V gave up 9 bases and J gave up 1 base, with 13 bases separating them. CDR3 length equals 13 residues. The germline gives CDR1 LNHDA, CDR2 SQIVND (reference sequence). CDR3 residues: CASGPQGSYEQYF. The CDR3 DNA sequence: TGTGCCAGCGGGCCCCAGGGGTCCTACGAGCAGTACTTC.

This clone appeared once. The chain has TRBV11-3 and TRBJ2-7; D is possibly TRBD2 (5 bases). V gave up 1 base and J gave up 2 bases, with 12 bases separating them. This CDR3 region has 15 residues. Germline CDR1 and CDR2: SGHNT and YENEEA. CDR3 in amino acids: CASSLAADPAYEQYF. CDR3 DNA: TGTGCCAGCAGCTTAGCAGCGGATCCAGCCTACGAGCAGTACTTC.